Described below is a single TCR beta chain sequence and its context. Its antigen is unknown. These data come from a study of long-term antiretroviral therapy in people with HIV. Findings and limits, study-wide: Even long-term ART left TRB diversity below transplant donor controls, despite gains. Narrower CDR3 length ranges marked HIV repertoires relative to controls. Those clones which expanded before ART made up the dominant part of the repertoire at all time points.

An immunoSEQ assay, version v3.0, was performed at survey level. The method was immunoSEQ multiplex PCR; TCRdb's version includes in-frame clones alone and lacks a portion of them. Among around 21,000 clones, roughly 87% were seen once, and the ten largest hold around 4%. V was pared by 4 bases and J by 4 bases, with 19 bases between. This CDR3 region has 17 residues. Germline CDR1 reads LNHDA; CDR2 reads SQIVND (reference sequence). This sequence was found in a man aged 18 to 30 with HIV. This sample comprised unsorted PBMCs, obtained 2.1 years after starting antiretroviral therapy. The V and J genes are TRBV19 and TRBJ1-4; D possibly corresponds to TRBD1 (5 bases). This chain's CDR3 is CASSTQYPGPINEKLFF. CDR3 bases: TGTGCCAGTAGTACACAATACCCGGGACCGATTAATGAAAAACTGTTTTTT. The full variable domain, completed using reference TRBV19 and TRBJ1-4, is DGGITQSPKYLFRKEGQNVTLSCEQNLNHDAMYWYRQDPGQGLRLIYYSQIVNDFQKGDIAEGYSVSREKKESFPLTVTSAQKNPTAFYLCASSTQYPGPINEKLFFGSGTQLSVL.